This TCR beta chain was obtained from a study of blood T cells in healthy people across ages. At the level of the study: The capture of about one barcoded beta molecule per two T cells was achieved by template switching.

Donors were systemically healthy Caucasian individuals from Russia aged 6 to 90 years. CDR3 size: 16 residues. Worth noting for this clonotype: Its specificity is unknown. One end of the junction fails to match germline, which may point to a read error.

Alongside a J-beta primer mix, a sample-barcoded 5' primer served in a second PCR lasting roughly 6 to 11 cycles. TCRdb passed the 5' RACE reads through MiXCR, listing each CDR3 protein once. The table includes around 1,700,000 distinct CDR3 sequences, 28% detected once. Whole-study results and caveats: It was held that diversity estimates obtained from one million T cells represented underestimates. Donor CMV infection status was unknown, possibly confounding age-related changes in expanded clonotypes.

The chain combines TRBV12-3 or TRBV12-4 with TRBJ2-4; TRBD1 might be the D (5 bases). Material: blood. The TCR was taken from a woman in her twenties or thirties in good health. DNA for the CDR3: TGTGCCAGCAGCCAGTATGGGGCCAGAACCAAAAACTTTCAGTACTTC. The encoded protein is CASSQYGARTKNFQYF.